The 5 T cell receptor beta chains presented below share a single source sample, sequenced in a study of T cells in Graves' hyperthyroidism and ophthalmopathy. Amplified TCR beta CDR3 regions came from RNA transcripts. RT-PCR in the first round (using the HTBI primer set) targeted the TCR CDR3. TCRdb recomputed calls from the multiplex PCR reads with MiXCR, one row per CDR3 protein. Among about 290,000 distinct CDR3 sequences, about an eighth were seen once, and the ten largest hold 7% to 8.5%. The material sequenced was blood. These receptors all come from a woman in her thirties with Graves' hyperthyroidism that later progressed to Graves' ophthalmopathy.

This clonotype came up many times. The rearrangement joins TRBV27 to TRBJ2-7, with 7 bases lining up with TRBD2. The germline V gene encodes CDR1 MNHEY and CDR2 SMNVEV (reference sequence). The V and J ends lost 1 base and 9 bases, in that order; junction bases with no gene match: 12. The CDR3 is made up of 15 amino acids. The CDR3 nucleotides are TGTGCCAGCAGTTTATTTGGGCGGGGGATGAGCGGGCAGTACTTC. Translated, it gives CASSLFGRGMSGQYF.

The V call is TRBV4-1, the J call TRBJ2-7, with 12 bases that match TRBD2. V gave up 2 bases and J gave up 2 bases; unmatched junction bases: 1. The V gene's germline CDR1 is MGHRA and CDR2 YSYEKL. The length of the CDR3 is 15 residues. This CDR3 is CASSQLAGGPYEQYF. CDR3 DNA: TGCGCCAGCAGCCAACTAGCGGGAGGGCCCTACGAGCAGTACTTC.

This clonotype was recorded many times. The chain uses TRBV30 and TRBJ2-7; 8 nucleotides line up with TRBD1. V lost 0 bases to trimming and J lost 7 bases; unmatched junction nucleotides: 8. Germline V gives CDR1 GTSNPN, CDR2 SVGIG (reference sequence). The CDR3 is 14 residues long. This CDR3 is CAWSVGRGQGEQYF. CDR3 nucleotides: TGTGCCTGGAGTGTTGGCAGGGGGCAAGGGGAGCAGTACTTC.

As regards this clonotype: A clone one base away is much larger, so this may be a read error. The chain combines TRBV6-2 or TRBV6-3 with TRBJ2-3; D may be TRBD1 (6 bases). The germline gives CDR1 MNHEY, CDR2 SVGEGT. CDR3 length: 13 residues. Trimming took off 8 bases at V and 3 bases at J, with 12 bases between the two ends. CDR3 amino acids: CASRGQRTDTQYF. In nucleotides, the CDR3 is TGTGCCAGCCGTGGACAGAGGACAGATACGCAGTATTTT.

This clonotype was recorded at least ten times. V and J are TRBV3-1 and TRBJ2-7; D may be TRBD2 (6 bases). V was cut by 0 bases and J by 2 bases, with 11 bases left in between. Per germline, CDR1 LGHDT and CDR2 YNNKEL (reference sequence). The CDR3 has 15 residues. The CDR3 here is CASSQDLSGAYEQYF. As DNA, the CDR3 is TGTGCCAGCAGCCAAGATTTATCGGGAGCCTACGAGCAGTACTTC.